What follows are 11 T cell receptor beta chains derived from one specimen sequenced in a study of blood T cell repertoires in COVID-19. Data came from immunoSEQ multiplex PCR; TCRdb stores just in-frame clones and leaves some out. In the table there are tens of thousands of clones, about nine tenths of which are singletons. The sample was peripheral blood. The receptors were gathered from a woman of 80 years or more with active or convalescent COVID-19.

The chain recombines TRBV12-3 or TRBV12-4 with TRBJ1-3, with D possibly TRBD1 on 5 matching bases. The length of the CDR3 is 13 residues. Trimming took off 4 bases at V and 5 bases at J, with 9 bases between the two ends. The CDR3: CASSSTARNTIYF. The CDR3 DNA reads TGTGCCAGCAGTTCGACAGCCAGAAACACCATATATTTT.

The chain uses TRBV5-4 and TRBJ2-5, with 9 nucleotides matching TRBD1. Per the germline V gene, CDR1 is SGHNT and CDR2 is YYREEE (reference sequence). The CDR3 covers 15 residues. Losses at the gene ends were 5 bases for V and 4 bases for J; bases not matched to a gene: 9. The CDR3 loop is CASREGQGNRETQYF. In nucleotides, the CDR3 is TGTGCCAGCAGGGAGGGACAGGGTAACCGAGAGACCCAGTACTTC.

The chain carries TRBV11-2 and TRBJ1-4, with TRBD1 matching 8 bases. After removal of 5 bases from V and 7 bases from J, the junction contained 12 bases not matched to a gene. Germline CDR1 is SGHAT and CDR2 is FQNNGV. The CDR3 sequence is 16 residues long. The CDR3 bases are TGTGCCAGCAGCCAACTAATCAGGGGGCGCGGTGAAAAACTGTTTTTT. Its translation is CASSQLIRGRGEKLFF.

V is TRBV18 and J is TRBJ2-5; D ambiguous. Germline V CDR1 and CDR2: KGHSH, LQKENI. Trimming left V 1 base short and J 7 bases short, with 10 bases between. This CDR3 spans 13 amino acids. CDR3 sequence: CASSPQPGRTQYF. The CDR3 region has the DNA TGTGCCAGCTCACCACAACCTGGTAGGACCCAGTACTTC.

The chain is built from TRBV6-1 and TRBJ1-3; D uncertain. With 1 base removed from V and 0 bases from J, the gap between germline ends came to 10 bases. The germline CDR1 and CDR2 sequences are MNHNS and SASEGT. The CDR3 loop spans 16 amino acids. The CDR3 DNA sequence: TGTGCCAGCAGTGAAGGTACGAGGTTCTCTGGAAACACCATATATTTT. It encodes CASSEGTRFSGNTIYF.

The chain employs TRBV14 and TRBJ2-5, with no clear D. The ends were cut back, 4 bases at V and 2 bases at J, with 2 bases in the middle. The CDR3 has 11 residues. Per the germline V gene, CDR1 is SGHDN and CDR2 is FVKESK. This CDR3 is CASSLQETQYF. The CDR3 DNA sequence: TGTGCCAGCAGCCTACAAGAGACCCAGTACTTC.

The CDR3 loop reads CAISLAGGQELFF. The CDR3 coding sequence is TGTGCCATTTCACTGGCGGGGGGGCAAGAGCTGTTTTTT. This chain uses TRBV10-3 with TRBJ2-2; the match to TRBD2 covers 9 bases. V was pared by 9 bases and J by 11 bases, with 10 bases of the junction left unmatched. Germline CDR1 and CDR2: ENHRY and SYGVKD. This CDR3 has 13 amino acids.

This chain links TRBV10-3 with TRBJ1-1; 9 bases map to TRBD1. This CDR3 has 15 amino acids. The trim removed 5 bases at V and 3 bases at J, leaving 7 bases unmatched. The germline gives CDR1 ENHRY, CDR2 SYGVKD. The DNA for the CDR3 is TGTGCCATCAGTCCCGGGACAGGGTTAGACACTGAAGCTTTCTTT. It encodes CAISPGTGLDTEAFF.

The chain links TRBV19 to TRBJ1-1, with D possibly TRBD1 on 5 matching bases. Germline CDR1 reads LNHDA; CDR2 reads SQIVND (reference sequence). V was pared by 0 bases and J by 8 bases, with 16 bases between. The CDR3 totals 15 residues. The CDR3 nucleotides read TGTGCCAGTAGTATAGATCTGGGGCGCGGGGGGGAAGCTTTCTTT. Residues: CASSIDLGRGGEAFF.

Here the CDR3 DNA reads TGTGCCAGCAGCCCCACTCGCGGGGGGCGGCGTGAGACCCAGTACTTC. It encodes CASSPTRGGRRETQYF. The chain carries TRBV7-6 and TRBJ2-5; TRBD2 matches at 8 bases. The CDR3 is 16 amino acids. Trimming removed 5 bases from V and 5 bases from J; junction bases left unmatched: 13. CDR1 is SGHVS, CDR2 FNYEAQ, per germline.

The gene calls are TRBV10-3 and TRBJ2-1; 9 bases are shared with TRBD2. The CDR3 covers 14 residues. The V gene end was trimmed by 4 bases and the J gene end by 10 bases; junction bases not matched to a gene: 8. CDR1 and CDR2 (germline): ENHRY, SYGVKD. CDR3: CAISGTAGGPEQFF. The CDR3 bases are TGTGCCATCAGTGGTACTGCGGGGGGGCCCGAGCAGTTCTTC.